Shown below are 6 T cell receptor beta chains from a single sample sequenced in a study of blood T cell repertoires in COVID-19. Measured with immunoSEQ multiplex PCR; TCRdb has only the in-frame clones, and not every one. This table has some 300,000 clones, nearly 90% appearing once. Input material: PBMCs or T cells enriched from blood (not recorded which). The source of these receptors is a woman younger than 45 who had recovered from COVID-19.

The rearrangement joins TRBV6-5 to TRBJ2-1; TRBD2 agrees at 7 bases. There are 15 residues in the CDR3. V trimming: 6 bases; J trimming: 8 bases; junction bases outside the gene matches: 13. CDR1 and CDR2 from the germline V gene are MNHEY and SVGAGI. The DNA for the CDR3 is TGTGCCAGCAGCCACACCCGGACTAGTCCCGATGAGCAGTTCTTC. It specifies CASSHTRTSPDEQFF.

V and J are TRBV7-9 and TRBJ2-7; TRBD1 matches 8 bases. CDR1 and CDR2 (germline): SEHNR, FQNEAQ (reference sequence). The V and J ends lost 5 bases and 3 bases, in that order; junction bases with no gene match: 6. This CDR3 has 14 residues. CDR3: CASSPGTGLYEQYF. DNA for the CDR3: TGTGCCAGCAGCCCCGGGACAGGCCTCTACGAGCAGTACTTC.

In its sample, this clone was seen once. The chain couples TRBV12-5 to TRBJ2-1; 10 bases map to TRBD2. This CDR3 region has 16 residues. The V gene end was trimmed by 4 bases and the J gene end by 4 bases; junction bases not matched to a gene: 7. Germline V gene lookup returns CDR1 LGHNT and CDR2 FRNRAP. CDR3 in DNA: TGTGCTAGTGGTTCGCTAGCGGGGGCGAAGTACAATGAGCAGTTCTTC. It specifies CASGSLAGAKYNEQFF.

The chain carries TRBV7-2 and TRBJ2-5, with D maybe TRBD1 (5 bases). The V and J ends lost 3 bases and 1 base respectively, with 9 bases between them. The CDR3 runs to 14 residues. Germline V gene sequence: CDR1 SGHTA, CDR2 FQGNSA. The DNA of the CDR3 is TGTGCCAGCAGCTTGACAGAAACCCAAGAGACCCAGTACTTC. It codes for CASSLTETQETQYF. The whole variable domain, filled in from reference TRBV7-2 and TRBJ2-5, reads GAGVSQSPSNKVTEKGKDVELRCDPISGHTALYWYRQSLGQGLEFLIYFQGNSAPDKSGLPSDRFSAERTGGSVSTLTIQRTQQEDSAVYLCASSLTETQETQYFGPGTRLLVL.

The chain carries TRBV7-2 and TRBJ2-7, with TRBD1 as a possible D gene (6 bases). V lost 1 base, J lost 0 bases, and 13 bases lay in between. The CDR3 extends over 16 amino acids. CDR1 and CDR2 from the germline V gene are SGHTA and FQGNSA. CDR3 residues: CASSLVGAPGSYEQYF. The CDR3, as DNA: TGTGCCAGCAGCTTAGTGGGGGCGCCCGGCTCCTACGAGCAGTACTTC.

The chain couples TRBV12-3 or TRBV12-4 to TRBJ2-3, with D uncertain. The CDR3 is 12 amino acids. V lost 7 bases to trimming and J lost 2 bases, with 7 bases between them. The CDR3 DNA sequence: TGTGCCAGCATTTCTAACACAGATACGCAGTATTTT. Its protein product is CASISNTDTQYF.